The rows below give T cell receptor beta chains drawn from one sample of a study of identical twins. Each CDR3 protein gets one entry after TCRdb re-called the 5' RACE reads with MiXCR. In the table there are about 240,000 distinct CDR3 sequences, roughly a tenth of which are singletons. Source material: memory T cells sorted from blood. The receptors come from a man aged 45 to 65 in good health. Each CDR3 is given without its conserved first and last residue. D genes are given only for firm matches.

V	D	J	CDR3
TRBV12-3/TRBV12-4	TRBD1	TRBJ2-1	ASRGRTGTYNEQF
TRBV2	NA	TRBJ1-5	ASSEFSGTNQPQH
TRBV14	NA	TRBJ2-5	ASSLTTEWTVSPRDHQY
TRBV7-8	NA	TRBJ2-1	ASSLEFGQYNEQF
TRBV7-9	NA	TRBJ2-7	ASRRPGYEQY
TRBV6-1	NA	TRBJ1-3	ASSEGSIASGNTIY
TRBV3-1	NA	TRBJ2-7	ASSQEFGQSSYEQY
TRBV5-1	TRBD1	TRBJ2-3	ASSLQGGVVTQY
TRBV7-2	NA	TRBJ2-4	ASSPRGEASYIQY
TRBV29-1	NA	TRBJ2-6	SVDGPSGANVLT
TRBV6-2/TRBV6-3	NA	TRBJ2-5	ASRDGQSQETQY
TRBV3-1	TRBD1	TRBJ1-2	ASRLQGALYGYT
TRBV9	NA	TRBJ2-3	ASSVAGDSTDTQY
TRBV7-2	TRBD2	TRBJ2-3	ASSLGTSGSTDTQY
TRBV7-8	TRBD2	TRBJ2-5	ASSLGTSGGPYQETQY
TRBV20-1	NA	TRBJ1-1	SASGGSGNTEAF
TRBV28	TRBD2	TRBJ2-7	ASSFRLAELTYEQY
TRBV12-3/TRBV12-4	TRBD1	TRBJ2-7	ASSNRDRGLHEQY